These 10 T cell receptor beta chains came from one sample sequenced in a study of human T cells and chemical hapten exposure. Time point defined: patch test 1, 2 weeks after DPC sensitization. Sample treatment: therapeutic diphenylcyclopropenone sensitization with weekly scalp DPC. A single record per CDR3 protein comes from TCRdb applying MiXCR to the RACE reads. The table records tens of thousands of distinct CDR3 sequences, around 10% of them present only once. Sequencing used whole blood, obtained in connection with sensitization to the hapten diphenylcyclopropenone (DPC). Receptors originate from a woman between 50 and 59 years old with alopecia areata. Some clones in this sample may be carry-over from other donors' samples.

The rearrangement joins TRBV29-1 to TRBJ2-1; D unresolved. The germline gives CDR1 SQVTM, CDR2 ANQGSEA. CDR3 length: 13 amino acids. V lost 6 bases to trimming and J lost 2 bases, with 11 bases between them. Here the CDR3 reads CSVAQRTYNEQFF. The CDR3 DNA sequence: TGCAGCGTGGCGCAGAGAACCTACAATGAGCAGTTCTTC.

This clonotype was seen repeatedly, ten times or more. The genes are TRBV18 and TRBJ2-6; 8 nucleotides match TRBD1. With 3 bases clipped from V and 4 bases from J, the junction kept 2 bases outside the gene matches. CDR1 and CDR2 from the germline V gene are KGHSH and LQKENI. The CDR3 is 15 amino acids. The CDR3: CASSPRGRGANVLTF. The DNA of the CDR3 is TGTGCCAGCTCACCCAGGGGGCGAGGGGCCAACGTCCTGACTTTC.

The V gene is TRBV18, the J gene TRBJ2-3; D possibly corresponds to TRBD2 (6 bases). The germline gives CDR1 KGHSH, CDR2 LQKENI. Trimming cost V 4 bases and J 0 bases, with 11 bases left between them. The CDR3 sequence is 15 residues long. The CDR3 region is CASSLAGSSTDTQYF. CDR3 DNA sequence: TGTGCCAGCTCACTGGCGGGAAGTAGCACAGATACGCAGTATTTT.

The V and J genes are TRBV29-1 and TRBJ2-7; TRBD1 agrees at 11 bases. The CDR3 consists of 13 residues. Germline CDR1 SQVTM, CDR2 ANQGSEA. Trimming took 7 bases from V and 3 from J; bases not matched to a gene: 5. The CDR3 here is CSAEGQGGYEQYF. For the CDR3, the DNA is TGCAGCGCGGAGGGACAGGGGGGCTACGAGCAGTACTTC.

There are a few counts of this clonotype. The J gene is TRBJ2-2, the V gene TRBV29-1; D is unclear. Trimming removed 4 bases at V and 3 bases at J, with 12 bases between. Germline V gene lookup returns CDR1 SQVTM and CDR2 ANQGSEA. CDR3 length: 14 amino acids. CDR3 sequence reads: CSVGTGRDTGELFF. The CDR3 DNA is TGCAGCGTTGGAACCGGCCGGGACACCGGGGAGCTGTTTTTT.

This clonotype was detected only a few times. The rearrangement joins TRBV18 to TRBJ1-2, with 9 bases identical to TRBD1. Germline lookup yields CDR1 KGHSH and CDR2 LQKENI. The CDR3 extends over 15 amino acids. With 3 bases clipped from V and 2 bases from J, the junction kept 4 bases outside the gene matches. This CDR3 is CASSPLGQGNYGYTF. The CDR3, as DNA: TGTGCCAGCTCACCTCTTGGACAGGGGAACTATGGCTACACCTTC.

This clonotype has just a few counts. This chain connects TRBV7-6 to TRBJ2-5, with D unresolved. The CDR3 sequence is 14 residues long. V lost 1 base and J lost 2, with 8 bases in between. Germline CDR1 reads SGHVS; CDR2 reads FNYEAQ. For the CDR3, the DNA is TGTGCCAGCAGCTTAGGGCCAGGACAAGAGACCCAGTACTTC. Translated: CASSLGPGQETQYF. The variable domain in full, completed from reference TRBV7-6 and TRBJ2-5, reads GAGVSQSPRYKVTKRGQDVALRCDPISGHVSLYWYRQALGQGPEFLTYFNYEAQQDKSGLPNDRFSAERPEGSISTLTIQRTEQRDSAMYRCASSLGPGQETQYFGPGTRLLVL.

This clonotype came up many times. V usage is TRBV7-3 and J usage is TRBJ2-5; a weak D match, TRBD2 (5 bases). This CDR3 has 13 amino acids. In germline, CDR1 is SGHTA, CDR2 FQGTGA. Trimming took 4 bases from V and 7 from J, leaving 13 bases between them. The CDR3 region is CASSSPGSSTQYF. The CDR3 DNA follows: TGTGCCAGCAGCTCCCCGGGGAGCTCGACCCAGTACTTC.

In its sample, this clonotype was seen a few times. V usage is TRBV12-3 or TRBV12-4 and J usage is TRBJ2-1, with unresolved D. The CDR3 loop spans 12 amino acids. V was clipped by 3 bases and J by 9 bases, with 9 bases between them. The CDR3 coding sequence is TGTGCCAGCAGTTTCCAGGTCGGTGAGCAGTTCTTC. It translates to CASSFQVGEQFF.

This clonotype was detected a few times. This chain links TRBV11-3 with TRBJ2-3; 7 nucleotides agree with TRBD2. Trimming removed 4 bases from V and 3 bases from J; junction bases left unmatched: 7. This CDR3 region has 15 residues. Per the germline V gene, CDR1 is SGHNT and CDR2 is YENEEA. The CDR3 DNA reads as TGTGCCAGCAGCTATGGGACGGGAGGTACAGATACGCAGTATTTT. Translating it yields CASSYGTGGTDTQYF.